These 7 T cell receptor beta chains were all obtained from the same sample, sequenced in a study of shared clonotypes between healthy human individuals. The method was immunoSEQ multiplex PCR; TCRdb's version includes in-frame clones alone and lacks a portion of them. The table includes over a million clones, about 96% detected once. The sample comprised naive CD4+ T cells sorted from blood. Regarding subset: CD45RA+ positively selected. These receptors all come from a man aged 25-45 years in good health.

V is TRBV6-5 and J is TRBJ1-4; D call uncertain. The CDR3 has 15 residues. Per germline, CDR1 MNHEY and CDR2 SVGAGI. The V gene lost 5 bases and the J gene lost 10 bases, with 20 bases spanning the gap. CDR3 nucleotide sequence: TGTGCCAGCAGTACGGGCTTTGACGGCCTCGGAAAACTGTTTTTT. Translating it yields CASSTGFDGLGKLFF.

This rearrangement joins TRBV5-4 to TRBJ2-3; maybe TRBD1 (6 bases). Trimming stripped 4 bases from V and 1 base from J, with 16 bases between. Germline loops: CDR1 SGHNT, CDR2 YYREEE (reference sequence). This CDR3 comprises 16 residues. As DNA, the CDR3 is TGTGCCAGCAGCCTGAAGAAAGGACAGCGCACAGATACGCAGTATTTT. Amino acid sequence: CASSLKKGQRTDTQYF.

The CDR3 bases are TGTGCCAGCAGCTTGGTGGACTACAATGAGCAGTTCTTC. It is translated as CASSLVDYNEQFF. This rearrangement joins TRBV5-6 to TRBJ2-1; D is uncertain. The CDR3 has 13 amino acids. The V gene lost 0 bases and the J gene lost 3 bases, with 4 bases spanning the gap. Germline V gene sequence: CDR1 SGHDT, CDR2 YYEEEE.

CDR3 bases: TGTGCCAGCAGCCCTATTCGTCGCGGAGAGACCCAGTACTTC. It translates to CASSPIRRGETQYF. The rearrangement joins TRBV11-2 to TRBJ2-5, with D unclear. There are 14 residues in the CDR3. Germline values: CDR1 SGHAT, CDR2 FQNNGV. V was pared by 5 bases and J by 4 bases, with 14 bases between.

This CDR3 is CASSARRAGGDNEQFF. CDR3 in DNA: TGTGCCAGCAGTGCCCGCCGGGCGGGAGGGGACAATGAGCAGTTCTTC. The chain uses TRBV2 and TRBJ2-1, with TRBD2 identical over 9 bases. Germline assignment: CDR1 SNHLY and CDR2 FYNNEI. J lost 5 bases, V lost 4 bases, and 9 bases had no gene match. The CDR3 runs 16 residues.

The rearrangement joins TRBV25-1 to TRBJ1-5, with D possibly TRBD1 on 5 matching bases. In germline, CDR1 is MGHDK, CDR2 SYGVNS. Trimming pared 0 bases from V and 7 bases from J, leaving 10 bases between. CDR3 size: 14 residues. CDR3 sequence: CASSEYRAGQPQHF. CDR3 DNA sequence: TGTGCCAGCAGTGAATACAGGGCAGGACAGCCCCAGCATTTT. The whole variable domain, filled in from reference TRBV25-1 and TRBJ1-5, reads EADIYQTPRYLVIGTGKKITLECSQTMGHDKMYWYQQDPGMELHLIHYSYGVNSTEKGDLSSESTVSRIRTEHFPLTLESARPSHTSQYLCASSEYRAGQPQHFGDGTRLSIL.

The rearrangement uses TRBV18 and TRBJ2-5; D not resolved. Trimming pared 0 bases from V and 0 bases from J, leaving 8 bases between. This CDR3 is 15 amino acids long. The V gene's germline CDR1 is KGHSH and CDR2 LQKENI. The CDR3 nucleotides read TGTGCCAGCTCACCACCGGGATGGTACCAAGAGACCCAGTACTTC. Residues: CASSPPGWYQETQYF.